What follows are 7 T cell receptor beta chains derived from one specimen sequenced in a study of control samples from healthy donors and cancer patients. Libraries were prepared by immunoSEQ multiplex PCR; TCRdb keeps only in-frame clonotypes and omits some of them. The sample holds around 140,000 clones; 85% to 90% are singletons and the top ten take approximately 7.5%. Sequencing was performed on PBMCs. The receptors shown here come from a middle-aged man with head and neck cancer.

This sequence joins TRBV9 and TRBJ1-4, with 10 bases identical to TRBD1. The germline V gene encodes CDR1 SGDLS and CDR2 YYNGEE. This CDR3 has 14 amino acids. The ends lost 4 bases at V and 5 bases at J; junction bases unmatched: 2. The CDR3 DNA is TGTGCCAGCAGCACGGGACAGGGGAATGAAAAACTGTTTTTT. It is translated as CASSTGQGNEKLFF.

This clone was observed a handful of times. J is TRBJ1-6 and V is TRBV15; tentative D call: TRBD1 (6 bases). This CDR3 comprises 13 residues. V lost 5 bases and J 5 bases, leaving 7 bases between the germline ends. Germline V gene lookup returns CDR1 LNHNV and CDR2 YYDKDF (reference sequence). DNA for the CDR3: TGTGCCACCAGCGACAGGAATAATTCACCCCTCCACTTT. Translating it yields CATSDRNNSPLHF.

The chain joins TRBV11-2 to TRBJ2-7; D may correspond to TRBD1 or TRBD2 (5 bases each). The CDR3 totals 14 residues. Trimming took off 0 bases at V and 6 bases at J, with 12 bases between the two ends. Looked up from germline, CDR1 is SGHAT and CDR2 is FQNNGV. The CDR3 DNA reads as TGTGCCAGCAGCTTAGAGGGGGATGAACGCGAGCAGTACTTC. This translates into CASSLEGDEREQYF.

In this sample, this clone turned up a few times. The chain employs TRBV10-2 and TRBJ2-3, with 8 bases lining up with TRBD1. J lost 0 bases, V lost 6 bases, and 11 bases had no gene match. In germline, CDR1 is WSHSY, CDR2 SAAADI. This CDR3 is built from 17 residues. This CDR3 is CASSRTGSVPSTDTQYF. The CDR3 DNA reads TGCGCCAGCAGCAGGACAGGGAGCGTCCCTAGCACAGATACGCAGTATTTT.

This clone was picked up a small number of times. The rearrangement links TRBV30 to TRBJ1-1; D perhaps matches TRBD1 (5 bases). The germline V and J ends were trimmed by 5 bases and 6 bases, with 16 bases remaining between them. CDR1 is GTSNPN, CDR2 SVGIG, per germline (reference sequence). This CDR3 is built from 13 residues. The CDR3 DNA follows: TGTGCCTGGGGACCAGGTTGGGGCGCTGAAGCTTTCTTT. Protein product: CAWGPGWGAEAFF. Full variable domain (missing parts from reference TRBV30 and TRBJ1-1): SQTIHQWPATLVQPVGSPLSLECTVEGTSNPNLYWYRQAAGRGLQLLFYSVGIGQISSEVPQNLSASRPQDRQFILSSKKLLLSDSGFYLCAWGPGWGAEAFFGQGTRLTVV.

The chain couples TRBV7-3 to TRBJ1-2, with a tentative D call TRBD1 (6 bases). Trimming removed 5 bases at V and 6 bases at J, with 19 bases between. CDR1 is SGHTA and CDR2 is FQGTGA in the germline V gene. This CDR3 has 15 amino acids. CDR3 in amino acids: CASSPARGTTDGYTF. The CDR3, as DNA: TGTGCCAGCAGCCCGGCGAGGGGGACCACCGATGGCTACACCTTC.

This rearrangement joins TRBV5-1 to TRBJ1-4; 7 positions agree with TRBD1. The CDR3 loop spans 13 amino acids. V lost 4 bases, J lost 7 bases, and 4 bases stayed unmatched. From germline, CDR1 is SGHRS and CDR2 YFSETQ. CDR3 sequence (DNA): TGCGCCAGCAGCCAGGGGGGAAGTGAAAAACTGTTTTTT. This translates into CASSQGGSEKLFF.